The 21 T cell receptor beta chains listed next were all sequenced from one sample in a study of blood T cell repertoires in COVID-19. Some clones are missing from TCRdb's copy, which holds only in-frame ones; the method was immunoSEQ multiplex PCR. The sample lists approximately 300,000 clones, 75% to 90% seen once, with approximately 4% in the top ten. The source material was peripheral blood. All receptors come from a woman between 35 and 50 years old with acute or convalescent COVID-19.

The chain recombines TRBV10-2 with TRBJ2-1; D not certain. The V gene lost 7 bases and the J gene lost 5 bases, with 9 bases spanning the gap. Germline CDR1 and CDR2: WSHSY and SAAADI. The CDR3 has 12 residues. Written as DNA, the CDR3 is TGCGCCAGCACCCCAGAAAACAATGAGCAGTTCTTC. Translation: CASTPENNEQFF.

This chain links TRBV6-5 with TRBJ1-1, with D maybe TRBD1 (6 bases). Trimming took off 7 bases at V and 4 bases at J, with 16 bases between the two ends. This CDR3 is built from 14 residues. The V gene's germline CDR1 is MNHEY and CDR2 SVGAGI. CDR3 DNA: TGTGCCAGCAAAACAACAGGGTCGGTCACTGAAGCTTTCTTT. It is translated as CASKTTGSVTEAFF.

Here the CDR3 reads CASSPWGQPQHF. The CDR3 bases are TGTGCCAGCAGCCCCTGGGGCCAGCCCCAGCATTTT. The chain links TRBV5-8 to TRBJ1-5, with TRBD1 as a possible D gene (5 bases). The V and J ends lost 4 bases and 7 bases respectively, with 9 bases between them. The CDR3 contains 12 residues. Germline V gene sequence: CDR1 SGHTS, CDR2 YDEGEE.

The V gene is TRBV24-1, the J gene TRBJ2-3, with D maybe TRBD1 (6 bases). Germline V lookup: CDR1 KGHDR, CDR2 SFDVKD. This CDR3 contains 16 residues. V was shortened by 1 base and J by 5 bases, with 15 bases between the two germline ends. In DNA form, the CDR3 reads TGTGCCACCAGTGATTTAGGTGGGGGCCCTGGAGATACGCAGTATTTT. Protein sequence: CATSDLGGGPGDTQYF.

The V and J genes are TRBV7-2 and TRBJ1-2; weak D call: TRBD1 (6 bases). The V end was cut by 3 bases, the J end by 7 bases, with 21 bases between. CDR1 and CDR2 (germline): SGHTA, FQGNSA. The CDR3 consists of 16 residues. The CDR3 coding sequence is TGTGCCAGCAGCTTCGGGGGGGCGGGGGGGTCTAGTGGCTACACCTTC. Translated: CASSFGGAGGSSGYTF.

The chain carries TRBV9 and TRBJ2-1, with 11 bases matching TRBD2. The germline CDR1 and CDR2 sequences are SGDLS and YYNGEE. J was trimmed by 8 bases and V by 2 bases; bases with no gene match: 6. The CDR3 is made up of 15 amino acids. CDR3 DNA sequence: TGTGCCAGCAGCGTTAGCGGGGGGGCAGTACATGAGCAGTTCTTC. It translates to CASSVSGGAVHEQFF.

CDR3 sequence (DNA): TGTGCCAGCAGCTTCGGATTGGGACAGGCCGCCGGGGAGCTGTTTTTT. Its translation is CASSFGLGQAAGELFF. This sequence joins TRBV5-6 and TRBJ2-2, with TRBD1 identical over 8 bases. Germline-derived CDR1 and CDR2 are SGHDT and YYEEEE. V shed 2 bases, J shed 6 bases, and the junction held 9 bases outside the gene matches. This CDR3 has 16 residues.

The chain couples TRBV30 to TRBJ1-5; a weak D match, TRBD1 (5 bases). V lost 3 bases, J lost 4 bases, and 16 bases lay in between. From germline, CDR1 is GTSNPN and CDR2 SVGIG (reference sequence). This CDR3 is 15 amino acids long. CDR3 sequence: CAWSRWGGVNQPQHF. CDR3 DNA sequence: TGTGCCTGGAGCAGGTGGGGGGGGGTGAATCAGCCCCAGCATTTT.

CDR3 region: CASSLALAGGPYNEQFF. The CDR3 nucleotides read TGTGCCAGCAGCTTAGCTCTAGCGGGGGGGCCCTACAATGAGCAGTTCTTC. The genes are TRBV7-8 and TRBJ2-1; 12 positions match TRBD2. Germline values: CDR1 SGHVS, CDR2 FQNEAQ. With V trimmed by 0 bases and J by 2 bases, 2 bases remained unmatched. The CDR3 has 17 amino acids.

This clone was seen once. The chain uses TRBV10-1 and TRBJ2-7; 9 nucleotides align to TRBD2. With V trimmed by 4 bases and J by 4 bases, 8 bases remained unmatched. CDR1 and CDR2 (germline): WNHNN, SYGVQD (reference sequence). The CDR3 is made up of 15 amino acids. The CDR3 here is CASSVEAGGPYEQYV. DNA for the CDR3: TGCGCCAGCAGTGTCGAAGCGGGGGGACCTTACGAGCAGTACGTC.

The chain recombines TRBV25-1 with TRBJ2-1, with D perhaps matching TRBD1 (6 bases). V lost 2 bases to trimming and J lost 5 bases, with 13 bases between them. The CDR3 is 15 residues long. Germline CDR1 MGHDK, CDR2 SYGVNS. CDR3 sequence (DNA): TGTGCCAGCAGTGAACGGGTGGGGGCCGACAATGAGCAGTTCTTC. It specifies CASSERVGADNEQFF.

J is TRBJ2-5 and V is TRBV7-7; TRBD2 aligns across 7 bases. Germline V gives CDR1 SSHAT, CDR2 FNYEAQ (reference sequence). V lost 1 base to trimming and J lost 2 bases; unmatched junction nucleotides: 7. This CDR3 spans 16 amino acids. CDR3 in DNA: TGTGCCAGCAGCTTAGGGGCTAGCGGTCGACAAGAGACCCAGTACTTC. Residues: CASSLGASGRQETQYF.

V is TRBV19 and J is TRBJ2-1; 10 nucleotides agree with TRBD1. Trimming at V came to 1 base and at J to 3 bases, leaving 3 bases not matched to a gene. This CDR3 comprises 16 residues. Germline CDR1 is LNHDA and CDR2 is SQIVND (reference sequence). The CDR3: CASSIVRTGGYNEQFF. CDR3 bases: TGTGCCAGTAGTATAGTTAGGACAGGGGGCTACAATGAGCAGTTCTTC.

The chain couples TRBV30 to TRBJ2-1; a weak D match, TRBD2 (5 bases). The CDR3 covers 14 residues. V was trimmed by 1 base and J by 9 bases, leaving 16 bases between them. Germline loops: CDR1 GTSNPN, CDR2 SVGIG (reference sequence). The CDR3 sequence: CAWSGSGSFGEQFF. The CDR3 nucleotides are TGTGCCTGGAGTGGGAGTGGGAGTTTTGGTGAGCAGTTCTTC.

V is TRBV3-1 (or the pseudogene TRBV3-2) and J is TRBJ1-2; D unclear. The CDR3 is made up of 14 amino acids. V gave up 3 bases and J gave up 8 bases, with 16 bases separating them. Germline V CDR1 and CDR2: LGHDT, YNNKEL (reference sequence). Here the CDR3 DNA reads TGTGCCAGCAGCCAGGAGACCCTCCCCCGGGGCTACACCTTC. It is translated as CASSQETLPRGYTF.

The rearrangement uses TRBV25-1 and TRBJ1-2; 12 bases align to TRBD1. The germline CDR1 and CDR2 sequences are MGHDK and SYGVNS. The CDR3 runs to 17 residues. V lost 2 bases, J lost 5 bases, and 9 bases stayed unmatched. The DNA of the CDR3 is TGTGCCAGCAGTGAACCCGGGACAGGGGGCTTCCATTATGGCTACACCTTC. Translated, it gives CASSEPGTGGFHYGYTF.

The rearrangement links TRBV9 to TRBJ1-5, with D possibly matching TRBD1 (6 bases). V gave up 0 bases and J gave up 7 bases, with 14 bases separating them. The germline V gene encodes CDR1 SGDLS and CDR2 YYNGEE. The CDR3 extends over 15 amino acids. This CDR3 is CASSVEQGPGQPQHF. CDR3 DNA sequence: TGTGCCAGCAGCGTAGAACAGGGACCAGGGCAGCCCCAGCATTTT.

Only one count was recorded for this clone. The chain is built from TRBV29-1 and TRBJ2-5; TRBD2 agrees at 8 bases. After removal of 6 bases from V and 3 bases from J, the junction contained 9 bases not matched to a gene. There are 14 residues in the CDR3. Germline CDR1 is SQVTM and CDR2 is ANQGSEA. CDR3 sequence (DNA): TGCAGCGTCGCCCCCGGGACTAGAGAAGAGACCCAGTACTTC. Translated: CSVAPGTREETQYF. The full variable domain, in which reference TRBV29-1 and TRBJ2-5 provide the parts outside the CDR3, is SAVISQKPSRDICQRGTSLTIQCQVDSQVTMMFWYRQQPGQSLTLIATANQGSEATYESGFVIDKFPISRPNLTFSTLTVSNMSPEDSSIYLCSVAPGTREETQYFGPGTRLLVL.

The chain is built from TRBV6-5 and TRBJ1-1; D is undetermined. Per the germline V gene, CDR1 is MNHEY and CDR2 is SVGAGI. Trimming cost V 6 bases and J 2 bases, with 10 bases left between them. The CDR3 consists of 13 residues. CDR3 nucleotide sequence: TGTGCCAGCAGCCTAAGGACTAACACTGAAGCTTTCTTT. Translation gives CASSLRTNTEAFF.

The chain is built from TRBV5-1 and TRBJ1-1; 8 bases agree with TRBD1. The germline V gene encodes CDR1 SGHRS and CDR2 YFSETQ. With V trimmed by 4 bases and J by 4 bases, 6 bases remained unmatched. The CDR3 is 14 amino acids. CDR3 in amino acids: CASSQGQEGTEAFF. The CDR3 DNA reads TGCGCCAGCAGCCAGGGACAGGAGGGCACTGAAGCTTTCTTT.

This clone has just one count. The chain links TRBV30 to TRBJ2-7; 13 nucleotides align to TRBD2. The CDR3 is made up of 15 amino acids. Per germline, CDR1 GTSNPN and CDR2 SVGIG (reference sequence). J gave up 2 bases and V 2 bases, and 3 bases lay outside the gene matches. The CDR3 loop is CAWSTGTSGTYEQYV. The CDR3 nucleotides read TGTGCCTGGAGTACCGGGACTAGCGGGACCTACGAGCAGTACGTC.